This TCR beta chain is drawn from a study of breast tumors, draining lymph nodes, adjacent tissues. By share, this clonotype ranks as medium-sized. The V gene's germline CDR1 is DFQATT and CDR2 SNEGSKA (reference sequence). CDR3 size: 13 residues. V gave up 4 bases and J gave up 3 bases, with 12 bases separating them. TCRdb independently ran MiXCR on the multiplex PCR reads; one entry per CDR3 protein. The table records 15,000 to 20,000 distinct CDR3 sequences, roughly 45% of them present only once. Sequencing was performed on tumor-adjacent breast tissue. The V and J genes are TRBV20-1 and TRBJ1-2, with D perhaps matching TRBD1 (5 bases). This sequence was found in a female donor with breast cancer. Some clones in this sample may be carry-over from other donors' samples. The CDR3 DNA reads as TGCAGTGCTACCTCAGACAGAGACTATGGCTACACCTTC. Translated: CSATSDRDYGYTF.